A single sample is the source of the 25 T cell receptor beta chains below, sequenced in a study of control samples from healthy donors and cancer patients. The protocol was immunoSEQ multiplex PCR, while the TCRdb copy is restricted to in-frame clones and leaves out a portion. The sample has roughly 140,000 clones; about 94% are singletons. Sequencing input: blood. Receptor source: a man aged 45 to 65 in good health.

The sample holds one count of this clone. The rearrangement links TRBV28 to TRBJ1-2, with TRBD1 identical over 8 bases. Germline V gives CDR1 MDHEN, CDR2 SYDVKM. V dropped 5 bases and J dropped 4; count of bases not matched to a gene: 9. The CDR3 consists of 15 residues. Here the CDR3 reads CASSPKGQGFYGYTF. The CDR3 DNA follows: TGTGCCAGCAGTCCTAAAGGACAGGGCTTCTATGGCTACACCTTC.

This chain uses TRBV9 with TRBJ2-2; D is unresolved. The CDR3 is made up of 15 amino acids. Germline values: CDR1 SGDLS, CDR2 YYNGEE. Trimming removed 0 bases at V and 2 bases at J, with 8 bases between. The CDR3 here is CASSVGGINTGELFF. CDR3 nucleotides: TGTGCCAGCAGCGTAGGAGGAATTAACACCGGGGAGCTGTTTTTT. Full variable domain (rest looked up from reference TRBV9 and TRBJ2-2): DSGVTQTPKHLITATGQRVTLRCSPRSGDLSVYWYQQSLDQGLQFLIQYYNGEERAKGNILERFSAQQFPDLHSELNLSSLELGDSALYFCASSVGGINTGELFFGEGSRLTVL.

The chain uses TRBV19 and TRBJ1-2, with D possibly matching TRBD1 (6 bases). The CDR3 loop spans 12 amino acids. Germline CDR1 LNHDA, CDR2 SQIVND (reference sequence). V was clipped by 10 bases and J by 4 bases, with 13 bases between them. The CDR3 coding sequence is TGTGCCACCAAGGGACACTCCTATGGCTACACCTTC. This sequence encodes CATKGHSYGYTF.

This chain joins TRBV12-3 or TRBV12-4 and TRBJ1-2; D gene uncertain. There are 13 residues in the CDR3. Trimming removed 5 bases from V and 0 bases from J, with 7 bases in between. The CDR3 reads CASSVDANYGYTF. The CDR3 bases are TGTGCCAGCAGTGTAGACGCTAACTATGGCTACACCTTC.

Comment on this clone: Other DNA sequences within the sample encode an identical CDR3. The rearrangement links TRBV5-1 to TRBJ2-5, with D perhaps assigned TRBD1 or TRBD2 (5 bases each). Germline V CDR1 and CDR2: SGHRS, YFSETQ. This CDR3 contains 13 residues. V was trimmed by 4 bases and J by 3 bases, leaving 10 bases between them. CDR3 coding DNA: TGCGCCAGCAGCGCCGGGACCGAAGAGACCCAGTACTTC. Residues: CASSAGTEETQYF. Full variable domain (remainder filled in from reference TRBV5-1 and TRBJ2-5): KAGVTQTPRYLIKTRGQQVTLSCSPISGHRSVSWYQQTPGQGLQFLFEYFSETQRNKGNFPGRFSGRQFSNSRSEMNVSTLELGDSALYLCASSAGTEETQYFGPGTRLLVL.

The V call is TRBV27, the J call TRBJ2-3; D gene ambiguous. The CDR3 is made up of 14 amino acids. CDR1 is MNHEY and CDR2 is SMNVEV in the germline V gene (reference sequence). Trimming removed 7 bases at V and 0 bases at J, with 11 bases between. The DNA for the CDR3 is TGTGCCAGCAAGAAAATCGGAAGCACAGATACGCAGTATTTT. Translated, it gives CASKKIGSTDTQYF.

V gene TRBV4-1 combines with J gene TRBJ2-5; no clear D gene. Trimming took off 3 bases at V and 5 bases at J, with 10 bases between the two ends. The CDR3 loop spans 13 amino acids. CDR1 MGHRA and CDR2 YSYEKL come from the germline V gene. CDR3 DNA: TGCGCCAGCAGCCAGCTCCAAAAGGAGACCCAGTACTTC. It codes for CASSQLQKETQYF.

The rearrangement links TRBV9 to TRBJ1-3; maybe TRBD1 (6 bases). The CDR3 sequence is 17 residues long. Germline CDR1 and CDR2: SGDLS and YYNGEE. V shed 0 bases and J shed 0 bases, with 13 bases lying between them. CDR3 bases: TGTGCCAGCAGCGTAGCTATTACACAGGGCTCTGGAAACACCATATATTTT. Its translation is CASSVAITQGSGNTIYF.

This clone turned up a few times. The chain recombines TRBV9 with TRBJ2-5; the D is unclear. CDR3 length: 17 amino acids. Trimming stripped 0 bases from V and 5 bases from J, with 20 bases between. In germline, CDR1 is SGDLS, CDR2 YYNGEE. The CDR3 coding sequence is TGTGCCAGCAGCGTAGAAGCCCGCGGCCGTAATTGGGAGACCCAGTACTTC. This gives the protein CASSVEARGRNWETQYF.

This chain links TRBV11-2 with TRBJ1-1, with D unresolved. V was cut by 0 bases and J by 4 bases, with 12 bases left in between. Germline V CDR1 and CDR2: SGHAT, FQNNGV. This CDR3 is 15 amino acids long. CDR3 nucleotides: TGTGCCAGCAGCTTAGATCGAGTTGGGAGCACTGAAGCTTTCTTT. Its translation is CASSLDRVGSTEAFF.

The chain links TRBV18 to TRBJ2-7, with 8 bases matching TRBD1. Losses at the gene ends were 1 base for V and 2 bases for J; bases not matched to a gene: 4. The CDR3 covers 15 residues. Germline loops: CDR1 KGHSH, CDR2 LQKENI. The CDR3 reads CASSPRGQATYEQYF. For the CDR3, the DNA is TGTGCCAGCTCACCACGGGGACAGGCTACCTACGAGCAGTACTTC.

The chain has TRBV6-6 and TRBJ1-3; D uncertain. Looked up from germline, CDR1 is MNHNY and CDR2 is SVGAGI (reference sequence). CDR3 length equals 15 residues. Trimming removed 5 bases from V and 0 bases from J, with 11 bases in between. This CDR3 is CASSATRSSGNTIYF. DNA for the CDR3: TGTGCCAGCAGTGCGACTCGGAGCTCTGGAAACACCATATATTTT.

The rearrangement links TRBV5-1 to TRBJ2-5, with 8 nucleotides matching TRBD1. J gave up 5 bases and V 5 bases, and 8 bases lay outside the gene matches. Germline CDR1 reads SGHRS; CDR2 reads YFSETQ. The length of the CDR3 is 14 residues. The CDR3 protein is CASRPDRGGETQYF. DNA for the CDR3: TGCGCCAGCAGACCTGACAGGGGTGGTGAGACCCAGTACTTC.

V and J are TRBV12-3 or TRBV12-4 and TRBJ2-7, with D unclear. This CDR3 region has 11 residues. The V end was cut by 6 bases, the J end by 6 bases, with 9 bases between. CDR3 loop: CASSLRSEQYF. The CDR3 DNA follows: TGTGCCAGCAGCCTTAGGAGCGAGCAGTACTTC.

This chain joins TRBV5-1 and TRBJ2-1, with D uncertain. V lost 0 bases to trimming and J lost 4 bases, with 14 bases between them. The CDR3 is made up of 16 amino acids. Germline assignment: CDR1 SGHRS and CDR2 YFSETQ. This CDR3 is CASSLGWSRDYNEQFF. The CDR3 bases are TGCGCCAGCAGCTTGGGGTGGTCTCGTGATTACAATGAGCAGTTCTTC.

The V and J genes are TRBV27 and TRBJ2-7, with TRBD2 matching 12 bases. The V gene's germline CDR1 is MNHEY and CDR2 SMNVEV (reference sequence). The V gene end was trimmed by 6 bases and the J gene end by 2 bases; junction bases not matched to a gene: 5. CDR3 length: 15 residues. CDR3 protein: CASSPTSGSPYEQYF. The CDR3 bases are TGTGCCAGCAGCCCGACTAGCGGGAGTCCCTACGAGCAGTACTTC.

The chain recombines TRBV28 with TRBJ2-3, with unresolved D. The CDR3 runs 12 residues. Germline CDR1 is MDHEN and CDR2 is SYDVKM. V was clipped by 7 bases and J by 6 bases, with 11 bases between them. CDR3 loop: CASTDIGDTQYF. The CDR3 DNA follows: TGTGCCAGCACTGACATCGGGGATACGCAGTATTTT.

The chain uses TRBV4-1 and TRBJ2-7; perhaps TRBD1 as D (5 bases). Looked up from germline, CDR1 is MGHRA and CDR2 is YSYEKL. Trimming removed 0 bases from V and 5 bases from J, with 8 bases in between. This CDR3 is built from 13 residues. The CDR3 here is CASSQDWGDEQYF. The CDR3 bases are TGCGCCAGCAGCCAAGATTGGGGCGACGAGCAGTACTTC.

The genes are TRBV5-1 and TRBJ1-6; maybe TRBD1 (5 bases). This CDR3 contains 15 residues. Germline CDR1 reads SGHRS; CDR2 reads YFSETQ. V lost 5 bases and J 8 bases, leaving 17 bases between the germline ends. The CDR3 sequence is CASRRRESSDSPLHF. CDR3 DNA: TGCGCCAGCAGACGCAGGGAGAGCAGTGATTCACCCCTCCACTTT. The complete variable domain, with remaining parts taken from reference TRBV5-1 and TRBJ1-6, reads KAGVTQTPRYLIKTRGQQVTLSCSPISGHRSVSWYQQTPGQGLQFLFEYFSETQRNKGNFPGRFSGRQFSNSRSEMNVSTLELGDSALYLCASRRRESSDSPLHFGNGTRLTVT.

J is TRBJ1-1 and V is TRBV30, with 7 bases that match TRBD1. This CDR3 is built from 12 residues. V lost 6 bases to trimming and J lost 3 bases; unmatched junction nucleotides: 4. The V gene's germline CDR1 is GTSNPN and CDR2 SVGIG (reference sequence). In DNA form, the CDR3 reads TGTGCCTGCCACAGGGGTTACACTGAAGCTTTCTTT. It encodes CACHRGYTEAFF.

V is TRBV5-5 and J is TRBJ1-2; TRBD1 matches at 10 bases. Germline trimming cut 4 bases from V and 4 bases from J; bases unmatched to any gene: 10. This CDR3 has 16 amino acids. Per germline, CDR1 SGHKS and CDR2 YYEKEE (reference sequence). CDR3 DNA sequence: TGTGCCAGCAGCGGGAACCGACAGGGGGCGAGCTATGGCTACACCTTC. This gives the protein CASSGNRQGASYGYTF.

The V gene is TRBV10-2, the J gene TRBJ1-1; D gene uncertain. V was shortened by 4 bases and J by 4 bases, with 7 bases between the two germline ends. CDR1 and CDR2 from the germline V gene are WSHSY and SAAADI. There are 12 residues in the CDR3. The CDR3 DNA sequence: TGCGCCAGCAGTGCTGCTGGCACTGAAGCTTTCTTT. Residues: CASSAAGTEAFF.

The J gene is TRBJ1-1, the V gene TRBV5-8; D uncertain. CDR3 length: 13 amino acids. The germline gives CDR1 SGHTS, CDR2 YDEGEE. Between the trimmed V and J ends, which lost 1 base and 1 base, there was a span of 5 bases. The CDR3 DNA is TGTGCCAGCAGCTTGAACAGGAACACTGAAGCTTTCTTT. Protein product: CASSLNRNTEAFF.

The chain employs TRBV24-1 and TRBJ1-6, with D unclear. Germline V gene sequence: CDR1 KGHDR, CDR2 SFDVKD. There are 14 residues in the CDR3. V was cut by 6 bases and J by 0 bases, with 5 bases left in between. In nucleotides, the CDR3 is TGTGCCACCAGTCCTGGCTCCTATAATTCACCCCTCCACTTT. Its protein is CATSPGSYNSPLHF.

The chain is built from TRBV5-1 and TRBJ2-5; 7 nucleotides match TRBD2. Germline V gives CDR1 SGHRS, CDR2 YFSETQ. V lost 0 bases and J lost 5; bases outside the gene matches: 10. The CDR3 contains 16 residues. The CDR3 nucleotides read TGCGCCAGCAGCTTGGAAGGCGGGGGAGGGGCGGAGACCCAGTACTTC. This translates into CASSLEGGGGAETQYF. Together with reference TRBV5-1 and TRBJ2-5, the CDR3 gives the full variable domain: KAGVTQTPRYLIKTRGQQVTLSCSPISGHRSVSWYQQTPGQGLQFLFEYFSETQRNKGNFPGRFSGRQFSNSRSEMNVSTLELGDSALYLCASSLEGGGGAETQYFGPGTRLLVL.